Listed below are T cell receptor beta chains from one sample, sequenced in a study of neurological immune-mediated disorders. TCRdb redid the calling of the 5' RACE reads with MiXCR, one entry per CDR3 protein. This sample has some 29,000 distinct CDR3 sequences, with around 10% found just once. Sequencing was performed on PBMCs. Receptors originate from a woman aged 60 to 75 in good health. The conserved cysteine and the conserved F or W are not part of the CDR3 here. Fields, in order: J gene, V gene, CDR3 protein.

TRBJ2-1,TRBV7-2,ASSLSGVWNEQF
TRBJ2-3,TRBV7-2,ASSLELHTDTQY
TRBJ2-1,TRBV4-1,ANSPGTGRNEQF
TRBJ1-4,TRBV12-3/TRBV12-4,ASSSDGLGEKLF
TRBJ1-2,TRBV4-3,ASSHEPRQGAFYGYT
TRBJ1-5,TRBV5-1,ASSPIGSNQPQH
TRBJ1-1,TRBV5-1,ASSSPTRNTEAF
TRBJ1-1,TRBV20-1,SATGGINTEAF
TRBJ1-5,TRBV7-9,ASSPTGNQPQH
TRBJ2-3,TRBV20-1,SARTGGSGTQY
TRBJ2-2,TRBV12-3/TRBV12-4,ANNRAPNTGELF
TRBJ2-3,TRBV20-1,SARVGDPPPDTQY
TRBJ1-2,TRBV5-6,ASSLTGGLNYGYT
TRBJ1-6,TRBV27,ASSFGTGSYSPLH
TRBJ1-1,TRBV10-3,AISELEMNTEAF
TRBJ2-7,TRBV5-1,ASSLLLRAGDFSYEQY
TRBJ1-2,TRBV5-1,ASSLGRLYGYT
TRBJ2-3,TRBV5-1,ASSPGTGGADTQY
TRBJ2-7,TRBV20-1,SALTALREQY
TRBJ1-2,TRBV15,ATSREEGDGYT
TRBJ2-2,TRBV20-1,SAMDRRMYGELF
-,TRBV5-1,ASSLEDSYDQF
TRBJ1-3,TRBV18,ASSPSPGKSNTIY
TRBJ1-1,TRBV5-1,ASSPDGTGVTEAF
TRBJ1-3,TRBV15,ATSRLTGTGNTIY
TRBJ1-6,TRBV6-5,ASSYSKAGSNSPLH
TRBJ1-6,TRBV5-1,ASRSIRRDTYNSPLH
TRBJ2-4,TRBV20-1,SAGGQGVNIQY
TRBJ2-5,TRBV5-1,ASSKKRGAYQETQY
TRBJ2-7,TRBV5-1,ASSLGRTTSYEQY
TRBJ1-2,TRBV6-5,ASSFDRNGYT
TRBJ2-6,TRBV12-3/TRBV12-4,ASSLRGTGANVLT
TRBJ2-2,TRBV7-7,ASSLGENTGELF
TRBJ2-2,TRBV7-6,ASSTGRVLGHTGELF
TRBJ2-4,TRBV20-1,SAAVWGAGKNIQY
TRBJ1-1,TRBV4-1,ASSHSGQGALTEAF
TRBJ1-2,TRBV7-2,ASSLNRGTYGYT
TRBJ2-1,TRBV6-2/TRBV6-3,ASSPTAYNEQF
TRBJ2-1,TRBV5-1,ASSFPGFGLDEQF
TRBJ2-1,TRBV7-2,ASSLPRTGGPFNNEQF
TRBJ2-3,TRBV7-2,ASSSTGYTQY
TRBJ2-1,TRBV5-1,ASSSPDRNEQF
TRBJ2-7,TRBV5-1,ASAQRLGTGKAYEQY
TRBJ2-3,TRBV20-1,SARGLETSTDTQY
TRBJ2-3,TRBV9,ASSLSDAGGLYTQY
TRBJ1-2,TRBV25-1,ASSRAGGYGYT
TRBJ2-1,TRBV18,ASSTDRGPDNEQF
TRBJ1-4,TRBV20-1,SARSKQGARATNEKLF
TRBJ1-2,TRBV9,ASSVVASRGAGL
TRBJ2-7,TRBV7-8,ASVLSRGFNEQY